These 24 T cell receptor beta chains came from one sample sequenced in a study of cytomegalovirus exposure and HLA in healthy donors. The primer mix had 60 Vbeta and 13 Jbeta primers. The method was immunoSEQ multiplex PCR; TCRdb's version includes in-frame clones alone and lacks a portion of them. This sample's clone table lists around 130,000 clones. Specimen: PBMCs. The source of these receptors is a woman aged 60-75 years in good health and CMV-seronegative.

The chain recombines TRBV15 with TRBJ2-1, with D possibly being TRBD1 (6 bases). This CDR3 region has 14 residues. In germline, CDR1 is LNHNV, CDR2 YYDKDF (reference sequence). V lost 4 bases to trimming and J lost 4 bases, with 11 bases between them. The CDR3 bases are TGTGCCACCAGCACAGAAGGACAGTACAATGAGCAGTTCTTC. Translation: CATSTEGQYNEQFF.

V is TRBV4-1 and J is TRBJ1-2, with unresolved D. The CDR3 has 16 amino acids. Germline CDR1 reads MGHRA; CDR2 reads YSYEKL. Trimming shortened V by 0 bases and J by 2 bases, and 13 bases separated the two germline ends. CDR3 region: CASSQDDVKRNYGYTF. As DNA, the CDR3 is TGCGCCAGCAGCCAAGATGACGTGAAGAGGAACTATGGCTACACCTTC.

V gene TRBV7-2 combines with J gene TRBJ2-5, with D possibly matching TRBD2 (6 bases). V was pared by 2 bases and J by 2 bases, with 9 bases between. The CDR3 is 14 residues long. Germline CDR1 reads SGHTA; CDR2 reads FQGNSA. CDR3 sequence reads: CASSLSGGQETQYF. CDR3 in DNA: TGTGCCAGCAGCTTATCCGGGGGACAAGAGACCCAGTACTTC.

V usage is TRBV7-2 and J usage is TRBJ2-1; D gene uncertain. CDR1 is SGHTA and CDR2 is FQGNSA in the germline V gene. Trimming took 4 bases from V and 4 from J, leaving 11 bases between them. CDR3 length equals 14 residues. The CDR3 sequence: CASSSLRSYNEQFF. Written as DNA, the CDR3 is TGTGCCAGCAGCTCTTTACGGTCTTACAATGAGCAGTTCTTC.

The gene calls are TRBV2 and TRBJ2-1; 10 bases agree with TRBD2. V trimming: 6 bases; J trimming: 1 base; junction bases outside the gene matches: 3. The CDR3 length is 15 residues. The germline CDR1 and CDR2 sequences are SNHLY and FYNNEI. The CDR3 nucleotides are TGTGCCAGCAGGGAGACTAGCGGGTCCTACAATGAGCAGTTCTTC. As protein: CASRETSGSYNEQFF. The full variable domain, its missing parts supplied by reference TRBV2 and TRBJ2-1, is EPEVTQTPSHQVTQMGQEVILRCVPISNHLYFYWYRQILGQKVEFLVSFYNNEISEKSEIFDDQFSVERPDGSNFTLKIRSTKLEDSAMYFCASRETSGSYNEQFFGPGTRLTVL.

The V gene is TRBV11-2, the J gene TRBJ2-3; 12 bases line up with TRBD2. Losses at the gene ends were 6 bases for V and 4 bases for J; bases not matched to a gene: 5. This CDR3 is built from 15 residues. CDR1 SGHAT and CDR2 FQNNGV come from the germline V gene. CDR3 bases: TGTGCCAGCAGTCGCGGACTAGCGGGGCCAGATACGCAGTATTTT. Encoded protein: CASSRGLAGPDTQYF. The variable domain in full, completed from reference TRBV11-2 and TRBJ2-3, reads EAGVAQSPRYKIIEKRQSVAFWCNPISGHATLYWYQQILGQGPKLLIQFQNNGVVDDSQLPKDRFSAERLKGVDSTLKIQPAKLEDSAVYLCASSRGLAGPDTQYFGPGTRLTVL.

The rearrangement links TRBV11-2 to TRBJ1-5, with 7 bases that match TRBD1. J was trimmed by 3 bases and V by 1 base; bases with no gene match: 6. Germline V gene sequence: CDR1 SGHAT, CDR2 FQNNGV. The length of the CDR3 is 16 residues. The CDR3 is CASSLGAQGLNQPQHF. CDR3 sequence (DNA): TGTGCCAGCAGCTTAGGGGCACAGGGGCTCAATCAGCCCCAGCATTTT.

This chain uses TRBV5-5 with TRBJ2-2; a possible D gene is TRBD2 (5 bases). The germline V gene has CDR1 SGHKS and CDR2 YYEKEE (reference sequence). This CDR3 has 16 residues. V lost 4 bases to trimming and J lost 1 base, with 14 bases between them. The CDR3 is CASSPPREGNTGELFF. The DNA for the CDR3 is TGTGCCAGCAGCCCCCCCCGGGAAGGGAACACCGGGGAGCTGTTTTTT.

The rearrangement links TRBV10-3 to TRBJ2-5, with a possible D match to TRBD1 (5 bases). Between the trimmed V and J ends, which lost 4 bases and 3 bases, there was a span of 6 bases. CDR1 and CDR2 (germline): ENHRY, SYGVKD. CDR3 size: 12 residues. The CDR3 DNA follows: TGTGCCATCAGTGTCAGGGAAGAGACCCAGTACTTC. Translation gives CAISVREETQYF.

This sequence joins TRBV6-5 and TRBJ2-3, with 7 positions matching TRBD2. Germline-derived CDR1 and CDR2 are MNHEY and SVGAGI. There are 13 residues in the CDR3. J was trimmed by 1 base and V by 9 bases; bases with no gene match: 4. This CDR3 reads CASRRGGTDTQYF. The DNA for the CDR3 is TGTGCCAGTAGACGGGGGGGCACAGATACGCAGTATTTT.

This chain uses TRBV27 with TRBJ1-5; tentative D call: TRBD1 (6 bases). V was clipped by 5 bases and J by 3 bases, with 11 bases between them. This CDR3 contains 14 residues. The germline V gene has CDR1 MNHEY and CDR2 SMNVEV (reference sequence). CDR3 sequence: CASSASGANQPQHF. The CDR3 DNA reads as TGTGCCAGCAGTGCCTCAGGGGCCAATCAGCCCCAGCATTTT.

This rearrangement joins TRBV11-2 to TRBJ2-1; a weak D match, TRBD1 (6 bases). V lost 10 bases to trimming and J lost 4 bases, with 17 bases between them. CDR1 is SGHAT, CDR2 FQNNGV, per germline. The CDR3 loop spans 14 amino acids. CDR3: CATESGRGYNEQFF. The DNA of the CDR3 is TGTGCCACTGAGTCGGGCAGGGGATACAATGAGCAGTTCTTC.

The chain is built from TRBV5-4 and TRBJ2-3, with D possibly matching TRBD1 (6 bases). Trimming shortened V by 4 bases and J by 5 bases, and 14 bases separated the two germline ends. The CDR3 covers 14 residues. Germline values: CDR1 SGHNT, CDR2 YYREEE (reference sequence). CDR3 amino acids: CASSGGQGGDTQYF. In nucleotides, the CDR3 is TGTGCCAGCAGCGGGGGCCAGGGTGGAGATACGCAGTATTTT.

The chain uses TRBV7-2 and TRBJ1-2; TRBD1 matches 9 bases. The V gene end was trimmed by 2 bases and the J gene end by 4 bases; junction bases not matched to a gene: 11. Germline V CDR1 and CDR2: SGHTA, FQGNSA. The CDR3 loop spans 17 amino acids. The CDR3 here is CASSLRGQGGVPYGYTF. The CDR3 nucleotides are TGTGCCAGCAGCTTAAGGGGACAGGGAGGGGTTCCCTATGGCTACACCTTC.

V and J are TRBV2 and TRBJ2-5; D is perhaps TRBD2 (6 bases). The V and J ends lost 3 bases and 2 bases respectively, with 10 bases between them. Germline values: CDR1 SNHLY, CDR2 FYNNEI. The CDR3 extends over 14 amino acids. CDR3 coding DNA: TGTGCCAGCAGTGAGTCGACTAGACAAGAGACCCAGTACTTC. It specifies CASSESTRQETQYF.

The genes are TRBV6-5 and TRBJ2-7; maybe TRBD1 (5 bases). The CDR3 loop spans 12 amino acids. Germline V gene lookup returns CDR1 MNHEY and CDR2 SVGAGI. V was clipped by 7 bases and J by 4 bases, with 11 bases between them. This CDR3 reads CASKSTGYEQYF. The CDR3 DNA follows: TGTGCCAGCAAATCTACAGGTTACGAGCAGTACTTC.

V gene TRBV27 combines with J gene TRBJ2-7; 10 nucleotides agree with TRBD2. J gave up 6 bases and V 7 bases, and 3 bases lay outside the gene matches. The CDR3 spans 12 residues. The germline gives CDR1 MNHEY, CDR2 SMNVEV (reference sequence). The chain's CDR3 is CASNIAGGEQYF. The DNA for the CDR3 is TGTGCCAGCAACATAGCGGGGGGCGAGCAGTACTTC.

V usage is TRBV10-3 and J usage is TRBJ2-3; 10 bases fit TRBD1. The CDR3 is 19 amino acids. Trimming at V came to 4 bases and at J to 1 base, leaving 14 bases not matched to a gene. Germline V CDR1 and CDR2: ENHRY, SYGVKD. The CDR3 sequence: CAISGRQGATAGGTDTQYF. The CDR3 DNA reads as TGTGCCATCAGTGGTAGACAGGGGGCCACAGCGGGGGGCACAGATACGCAGTATTTT.

This chain uses TRBV14 with TRBJ1-6, with TRBD1 matching over 9 bases. In germline, CDR1 is SGHDN, CDR2 FVKESK. V trimming: 2 bases; J trimming: 2 bases; junction bases outside the gene matches: 7. The CDR3 has 18 residues. In DNA, the CDR3 is TGTGCCAGCAGCCAAAGGGGACAGGGTATCACCTATAATTCACCCCTCCACTTT. Its translation is CASSQRGQGITYNSPLHF.

The chain's CDR3 is CASSASPRTSLYGYTF. CDR3 bases: TGTGCCAGCAGTGCCTCCCCCAGGACTTCCCTCTATGGCTACACCTTC. The rearrangement uses TRBV6-1 and TRBJ1-2; D is unresolved. The germline gives CDR1 MNHNS, CDR2 SASEGT. The CDR3 is 16 residues long. V lost 4 bases and J lost 4, with 19 bases in between.

The chain couples TRBV28 to TRBJ1-2; D perhaps matches TRBD1 (5 bases). Germline CDR1 and CDR2: MDHEN and SYDVKM. CDR3 size: 15 residues. Trimming took 6 bases from V and 1 from J, leaving 15 bases between them. CDR3 sequence reads: CASSPGGGYNYGYTF. CDR3 sequence (DNA): TGTGCCAGCAGCCCCGGCGGGGGGTATAACTATGGCTACACCTTC.

The rearrangement links TRBV10-3 to TRBJ2-1, with 13 bases lining up with TRBD2. With V trimmed by 0 bases and J by 1 base, 3 bases remained unmatched. Germline V CDR1 and CDR2: ENHRY, SYGVKD. CDR3 length equals 18 residues. The CDR3 nucleotides are TGTGCCATCAGTGAGTCAATGGGACTAGCGGGGTCCTACAATGAGCAGTTCTTC. It encodes CAISESMGLAGSYNEQFF.

This CDR3 is CASSPDRAVIYEQYF. The CDR3 DNA reads as TGTGCCAGCAGCCCCGACAGGGCGGTGATCTACGAGCAGTACTTC. The chain joins TRBV7-8 to TRBJ2-7; 7 bases are a match to TRBD1. V was clipped by 5 bases and J by 3 bases; unmatched bases: 10. The CDR3 is 15 residues long. Germline V gene sequence: CDR1 SGHVS, CDR2 FQNEAQ.

The chain couples TRBV2 to TRBJ1-1; a possible D gene is TRBD1 (6 bases). CDR1 and CDR2 (germline): SNHLY, FYNNEI. Deletions cut 7 bases from V and 0 bases from J, with 18 bases between. The CDR3 loop spans 16 amino acids. The CDR3 nucleotides are TGTGCCAGCATCCCGACAGGTCGACTTATGAACACTGAAGCTTTCTTT. It codes for CASIPTGRLMNTEAFF. Variable domain in full (rest from reference TRBV2 and TRBJ1-1): EPEVTQTPSHQVTQMGQEVILRCVPISNHLYFYWYRQILGQKVEFLVSFYNNEISEKSEIFDDQFSVERPDGSNFTLKIRSTKLEDSAMYFCASIPTGRLMNTEAFFGQGTRLTVV.